The source of this T cell receptor (beta chain) is a study of T cell repertoires in cytomegalovirus infection (dated by TCRdb to between 2018 and 2021). For the wider study: The HLA type of each donor mattered for the analysis, because public TCR beta signatures pointed to carriage of CMV infection along with the matching HLA type. On the study overall, not on this receptor specifically: The ex vivo response was dominated by HLA-C-restricted CMV-specific TCR beta clonotypes, which also provided the single most frequent clonotype in two of eight donors. Cumulative frequency of public TCR beta family members discriminated carriers of CMV infection plus the relevant HLA type in this cohort and an independent 352-donor cohort.

The CDR3, from cysteine to phenylalanine, totals 14 residues. Only CDR3 DNA is held: 42 bases, read in frame from base 1. V and J are trimmed by 6 bases and 0 bases, and the gene matches miss 2 bases of the junction. These reads were obtained on an Illumina HiSeq 1500. TCRdb reprocessed the public reads (quality trimming at Q25 with fastp, clone calling with MiXCR) and kept in-frame beta chains. Identical CDR3 proteins give one entry, which carries the most common genes and DNA. Present in this sample are more than 200,000 distinct CDR3 sequences, approximately 9.2% of which were seen just once. The ten largest clones represent more than 13% of the sample. This clonotype is a singleton in its sample. The specificity of this receptor is unknown. No per-base quality is available; no much larger clone lies one base away. A single read counts as weak evidence.

The sequence was collected from a human donor in good health (CMV status not recorded). Some clones in this sample may be carry-over from other donors' samples. Material for sequencing was PBMCs. This receptor chain uses TRBV12-3 or TRBV12-4 and TRBJ1-5, with 7 central nucleotides matching TRBD1. The DNA reads TGTGCCAGCAGCACAGGGGATAGCAATCAGCCCCAGCATTTT. It translates as CASSTGDSNQPQHF.